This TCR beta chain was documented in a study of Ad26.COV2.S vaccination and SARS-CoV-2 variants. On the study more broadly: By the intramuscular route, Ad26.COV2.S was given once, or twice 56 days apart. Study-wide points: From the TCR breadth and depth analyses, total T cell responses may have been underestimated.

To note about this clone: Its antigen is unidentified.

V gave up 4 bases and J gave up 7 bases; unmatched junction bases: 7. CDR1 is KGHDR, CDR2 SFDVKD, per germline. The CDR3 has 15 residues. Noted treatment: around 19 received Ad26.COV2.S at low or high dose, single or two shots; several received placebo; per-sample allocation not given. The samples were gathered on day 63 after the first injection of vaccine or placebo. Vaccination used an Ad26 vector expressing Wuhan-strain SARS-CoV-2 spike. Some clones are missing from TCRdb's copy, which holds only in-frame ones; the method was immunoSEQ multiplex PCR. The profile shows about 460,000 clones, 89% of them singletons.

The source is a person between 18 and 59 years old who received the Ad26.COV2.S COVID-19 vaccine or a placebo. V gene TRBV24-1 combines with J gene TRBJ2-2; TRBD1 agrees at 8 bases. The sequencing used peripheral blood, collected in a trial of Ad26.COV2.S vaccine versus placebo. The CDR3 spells CATSEGTGGGGELFF. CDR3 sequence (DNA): TGTGCCACCAGTGAAGGGACAGGAGGGGGCGGGGAGCTGTTTTTT.